This is a list of T cell receptor beta chains from one sample in a study of blood T cell repertoires in COVID-19. Profiled with immunoSEQ multiplex PCR; TCRdb holds only in-frame clones, not every one. The data show 260,000 or so clones, approximately 90% seen once. Sequencing was carried out using PBMCs or T cells enriched from blood (not recorded which). Every receptor here comes from a woman in her twenties or thirties with acute COVID-19. CDR3s include the opening cysteine and the closing phenylalanine or tryptophan. Fields, in order: CDR3 DNA, CDR3 protein, V gene, J gene, clone size, D gene. The D gene is left open where the match is weak. Expanded clones get a size class; other rows say once, few or many, or leave the size out.

DNA: TGTGCTAGTGGTTTGGTGGACAGGCATGAGCAGTTCTTC
CDR3: CASGLVDRHEQFF
V: TRBV12-5
J: TRBJ2-1
size: .
D: TRBD1

DNA: TGTGCCAGCAGCTTTAGTTCCTATGGCTACACCTTC
CDR3: CASSFSSYGYTF
V: TRBV7-2
J: TRBJ1-2
size: .
D: .

DNA: TGCAGCGTTGAAGAATCGGGCAGGGACGAGCAGTACTTC
CDR3: CSVEESGRDEQYF
V: TRBV29-1
J: TRBJ2-7
size: .
D: .

DNA: TGTGCCAGCAGCCAAGACACAGGGACCTATGGCTACACCTTC
CDR3: CASSQDTGTYGYTF
V: TRBV14
J: TRBJ1-2
size: .
D: .

DNA: TGCGCCAGCAGCCAAGATGGCGGAATACTCTATGGCTACACCTTC
CDR3: CASSQDGGILYGYTF
V: TRBV4-3
J: TRBJ1-2
size: .
D: .

DNA: TGTGCCATCAATCGGGGGGGCCATGGCGAGCAGTACTTC
CDR3: CAINRGGHGEQYF
V: TRBV10-3
J: TRBJ2-7
size: .
D: TRBD2

DNA: TGTGCCAGCAGCTTTAGCGGGGGGGCCCGCAATGAGCAGTTCTTC
CDR3: CASSFSGGARNEQFF
V: TRBV7-9
J: TRBJ2-1
size: many
D: TRBD2

DNA: TGTGCCAGCAGTAGGCGGGCAGACACTGAAGCTTTCTTT
CDR3: CASSRRADTEAFF
V: TRBV2
J: TRBJ1-1
size: .
D: .

DNA: TGTGCCTGGAGTGTAGGCGCGGGCCTCGGGGAAAAACTGTTTTTT
CDR3: CAWSVGAGLGEKLFF
V: TRBV30
J: TRBJ1-4
size: .
D: .

DNA: TGTGCCACCAGCAGACGGACAGGGGGCGGTGAGACCCAGTACTTC
CDR3: CATSRRTGGGETQYF
V: TRBV15
J: TRBJ2-5
size: .
D: TRBD1

DNA: TGTGCCAGCAGTACGCGGCAGAGTCTCAATCAGCCCCAGCATTTT
CDR3: CASSTRQSLNQPQHF
V: TRBV6-2/TRBV6-3
J: TRBJ1-5
size: .
D: .

DNA: TGTGCCAGTAGTATTCCAGGCCTTAGCACAGATACGCAGTATTTT
CDR3: CASSIPGLSTDTQYF
V: TRBV19
J: TRBJ2-3
size: .
D: .

DNA: TGTGCCAGCAGCCTCAAAGGGGCCAGGGTAGAGGGCACAGATACGCAGTATTTT
CDR3: CASSLKGARVEGTDTQYF
V: TRBV21-1
J: TRBJ2-3
size: once
D: .

DNA: TGCGCCAGCAGCCAATGGCCCTGGGACAGGGGAGTAAAAGAAAAACTGTTTTTT
CDR3: CASSQWPWDRGVKEKLFF
V: TRBV4-1
J: TRBJ1-4
size: .
D: TRBD1

DNA: TGTGCCTGGAGTAATAAGGGCTCAGGGTATCATGGCTACACCTTC
CDR3: CAWSNKGSGYHGYTF
V: TRBV30
J: TRBJ1-2
size: .
D: .

DNA: TGTGCCAGCAAGAGCTCCTCGAACACCGGGGAGCTGTTTTTT
CDR3: CASKSSSNTGELFF
V: TRBV2
J: TRBJ2-2
size: .
D: .

DNA: TGTGCCAGCAGTCCCGCAGCGGGTGGATATAGCAATCAGCCCCAGCATTTT
CDR3: CASSPAAGGYSNQPQHF
V: TRBV27
J: TRBJ1-5
size: .
D: .

DNA: TGTGCCAGCAGCTTGAATCAGGACAGGCGCTATGGCTACACCTTC
CDR3: CASSLNQDRRYGYTF
V: TRBV5-5
J: TRBJ1-2
size: .
D: TRBD1

DNA: TGCGCCAGCAGCTTGGGGACAGGGAGCAATCAGCCCCAGCATTTT
CDR3: CASSLGTGSNQPQHF
V: TRBV5-1
J: TRBJ1-5
size: .
D: TRBD1

DNA: TGCAGCGCACAGGGGTTTTTCGGTAGCAATGAGCAGTTCTTC
CDR3: CSAQGFFGSNEQFF
V: TRBV29-1
J: TRBJ2-1
size: .
D: TRBD1

DNA: TGTGCCAGCAGCTCCCCTCTCCACCCGGGACAGCTTAATGAAAAACTGTTTTTT
CDR3: CASSSPLHPGQLNEKLFF
V: TRBV11-2
J: TRBJ1-4
size: .
D: TRBD1

DNA: TGTGCCAGCAGCTCCCCCGGGACAGGGCCCGGTGAAGCTTTCTTT
CDR3: CASSSPGTGPGEAFF
V: TRBV11-3
J: TRBJ1-1
size: once
D: TRBD1

DNA: TGTGCCAGCAGTGAAGTAGCCGGGCAGGGTTTTTATAATTCACCCCTCCACTTT
CDR3: CASSEVAGQGFYNSPLHF
V: TRBV6-1
J: TRBJ1-6
size: once
D: .

DNA: TGCAGCGTTGTTCTGTCAGGGGGCGCATCCCTTAACGCTGAAGCTTTCTTT
CDR3: CSVVLSGGASLNAEAFF
V: TRBV29-1
J: TRBJ1-1
size: .
D: TRBD1

DNA: TGTGCCAGCAAAGGAGGGGTCACCGGGGAGCTGTTTTTT
CDR3: CASKGGVTGELFF
V: TRBV2
J: TRBJ2-2
size: once
D: .

DNA: TGTGCCAGCAGTACGGGGTATAATTCACCCCTCCACTTT
CDR3: CASSTGYNSPLHF
V: TRBV7-2
J: TRBJ1-6
size: few
D: .

DNA: TGTGCCAGCTCGGGACAAAATAGCAATCAGCCCCAGCATTTT
CDR3: CASSGQNSNQPQHF
V: TRBV18
J: TRBJ1-5
size: few
D: .

DNA: TGTGCCAGCAAGATGGACAGGAACACCGGGGAGCTGTTTTTT
CDR3: CASKMDRNTGELFF
V: TRBV2
J: TRBJ2-2
size: .
D: .

DNA: TGTGCCAGCAGTCACGACAGGGGGCTCGGTCAGCCCCAGCATTTT
CDR3: CASSHDRGLGQPQHF
V: TRBV6-2/TRBV6-3
J: TRBJ1-5
size: .
D: TRBD1

DNA: TGTGCCAGCAGCCAAAAGGACAGGAGGCCTAATAGGGTTCTTGAAGCTTTCTTT
CDR3: CASSQKDRRPNRVLEAFF
V: TRBV11-3
J: TRBJ1-1
size: .
D: TRBD1

DNA: TGTGCCAGCTCTCGGACAGGAGGGGCTAACTATGGCTACACCTTC
CDR3: CASSRTGGANYGYTF
V: TRBV18
J: TRBJ1-2
size: many
D: TRBD1

DNA: TGTGCCAGTAGGGACAGGTGGAGTAATTCACCCCTCCACTTT
CDR3: CASRDRWSNSPLHF
V: TRBV19
J: TRBJ1-6
size: .
D: TRBD1

DNA: TGTGCCAGCAGTGATGGACAGGGGAACACTGAAGCTTTCTTT
CDR3: CASSDGQGNTEAFF
V: TRBV6-2/TRBV6-3
J: TRBJ1-1
size: .
D: TRBD1

DNA: TGTGCCAGCCGCTTGAGCTCCTATAATTCACCCCTCCACTTT
CDR3: CASRLSSYNSPLHF
V: TRBV7-8
J: TRBJ1-6
size: .
D: .

DNA: TGCAGCGTGCAGGGGGAGGCTAATGAAAAACTGTTTTTT
CDR3: CSVQGEANEKLFF
V: TRBV29-1
J: TRBJ1-4
size: .
D: TRBD1

DNA: TGTGCCAGCAGCTTGGGGGGCGCGGGAGGGGAGCTGTTTTTT
CDR3: CASSLGGAGGELFF
V: TRBV5-4
J: TRBJ2-2
size: .
D: .

DNA: TGTGCCAGCAGTTTAGTCGGACAGGGGGCGAGACAGCCCCAGCATTTT
CDR3: CASSLVGQGARQPQHF
V: TRBV27
J: TRBJ1-5
size: .
D: TRBD1